The source of this T cell receptor (beta chain) is a study of shared clonotypes between healthy human individuals. Study details: Per donor, CD8 memory used one plate, CD8 naive used two, CD4 memory used three and CD4 naive used three. Study-wide results and caveats: Clonotypes shared by all four donors outscored non-shared clonotypes in generation probability. Across subsets, estimated richness was generally greater for naive than for memory populations.

Samples underwent the assay at deep level. Measured with immunoSEQ multiplex PCR; TCRdb has only the in-frame clones, and not every one. The sample comprises 2 million to 2.5 million clones, nearly 97% of which are singletons, and over 0.1% rests with the top ten. With respect to this clone: Its antigen is still unknown.

The sequenced sample consisted of naive CD4+ T cells sorted from blood. Stated subset: CD45RA+ positively selected. This receptor was identified in a man aged 18 to 29 in good health.

CDR3 sequence (DNA): TGTGCCAGCAGCTTAGAAGGCGGCTGGTCCTACGAGCAGTACTTC. It is translated as CASSLEGGWSYEQYF. The chain links TRBV7-8 to TRBJ2-7; D gene uncertain. The CDR3 extends over 15 amino acids. Trimming left V 1 base short and J 1 base short, with 11 bases between. Germline V lookup: CDR1 SGHVS, CDR2 FQNEAQ.